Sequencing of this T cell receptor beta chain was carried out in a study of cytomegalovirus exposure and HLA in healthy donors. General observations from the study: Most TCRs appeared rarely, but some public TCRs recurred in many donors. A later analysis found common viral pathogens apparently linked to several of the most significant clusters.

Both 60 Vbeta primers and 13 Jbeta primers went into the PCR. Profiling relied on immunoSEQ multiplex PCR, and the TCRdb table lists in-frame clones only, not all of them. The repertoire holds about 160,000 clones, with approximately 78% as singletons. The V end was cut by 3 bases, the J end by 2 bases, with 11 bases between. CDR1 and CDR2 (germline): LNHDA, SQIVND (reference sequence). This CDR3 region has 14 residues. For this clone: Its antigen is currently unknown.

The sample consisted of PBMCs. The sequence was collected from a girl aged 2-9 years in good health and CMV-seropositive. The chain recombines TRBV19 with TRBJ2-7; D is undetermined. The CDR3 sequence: CASSMYDIPYEQYF. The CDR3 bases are TGTGCCAGTAGTATGTACGACATCCCCTACGAGCAGTACTTC.